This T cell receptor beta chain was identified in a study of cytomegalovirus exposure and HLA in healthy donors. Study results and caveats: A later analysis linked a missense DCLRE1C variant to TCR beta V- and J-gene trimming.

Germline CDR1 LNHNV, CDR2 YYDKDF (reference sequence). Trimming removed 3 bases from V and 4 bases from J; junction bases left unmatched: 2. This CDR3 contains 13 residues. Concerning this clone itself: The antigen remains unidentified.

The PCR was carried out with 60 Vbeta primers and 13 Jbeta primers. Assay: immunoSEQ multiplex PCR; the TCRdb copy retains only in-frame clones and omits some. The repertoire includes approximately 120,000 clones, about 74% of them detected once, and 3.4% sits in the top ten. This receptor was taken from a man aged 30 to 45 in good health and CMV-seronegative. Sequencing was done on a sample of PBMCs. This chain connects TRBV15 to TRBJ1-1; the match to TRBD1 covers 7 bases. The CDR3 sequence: CATSSTGATEAFF. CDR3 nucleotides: TGTGCCACCAGCAGTACAGGGGCCACTGAAGCTTTCTTT.